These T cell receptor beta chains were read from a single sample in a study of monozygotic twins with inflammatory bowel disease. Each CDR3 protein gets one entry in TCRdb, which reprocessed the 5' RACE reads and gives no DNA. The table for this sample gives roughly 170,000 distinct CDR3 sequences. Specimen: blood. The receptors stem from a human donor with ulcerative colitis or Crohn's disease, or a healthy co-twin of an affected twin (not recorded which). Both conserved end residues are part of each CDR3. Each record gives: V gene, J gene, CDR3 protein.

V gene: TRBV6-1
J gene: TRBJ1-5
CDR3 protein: CASSSSGPGPQHF

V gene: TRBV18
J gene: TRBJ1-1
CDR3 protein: CASSYREPRYTEAFF

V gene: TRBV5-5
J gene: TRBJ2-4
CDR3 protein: CASSPSRSGNMQYF

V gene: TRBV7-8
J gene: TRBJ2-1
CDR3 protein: CASSSPSPEQFF

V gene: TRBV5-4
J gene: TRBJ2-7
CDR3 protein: CASSRGLAYEQYF

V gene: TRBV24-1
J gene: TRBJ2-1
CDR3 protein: CATSDFTSLDPNEQFF

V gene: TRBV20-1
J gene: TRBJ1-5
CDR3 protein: CSARRTGLGFGNQPQHF

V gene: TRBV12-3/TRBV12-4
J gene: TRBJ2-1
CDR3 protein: CASSLVGRLLSNEQFF

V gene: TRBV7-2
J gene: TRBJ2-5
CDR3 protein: CASSLEWGPETQYF

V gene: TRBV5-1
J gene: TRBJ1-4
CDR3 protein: CASSLAGADEKLFF

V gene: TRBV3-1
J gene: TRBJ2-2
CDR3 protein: CASSQERGLYTGELFF

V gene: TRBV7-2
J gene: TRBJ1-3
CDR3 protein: CASSFGRAGLFGNTIYF

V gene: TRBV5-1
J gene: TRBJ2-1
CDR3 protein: CASSLVQGGRNEQFF

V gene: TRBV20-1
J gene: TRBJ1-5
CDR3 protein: CSASGGPPGQPQHF

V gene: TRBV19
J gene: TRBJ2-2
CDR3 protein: CASRRGQGVTGELFF

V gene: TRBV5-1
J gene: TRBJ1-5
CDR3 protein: CASSSSGDNQPQHF

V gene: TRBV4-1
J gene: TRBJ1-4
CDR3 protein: CASSQAVGEKLFF

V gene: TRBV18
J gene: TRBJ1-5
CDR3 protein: CASSTVARGGDQPQHF

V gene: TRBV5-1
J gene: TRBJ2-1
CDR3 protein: CASSLDPGGALTEQFF

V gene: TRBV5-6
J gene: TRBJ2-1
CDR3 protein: CASSYGTGGSEQFF

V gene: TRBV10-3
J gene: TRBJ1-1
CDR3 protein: CAINGGGVNTEAFF

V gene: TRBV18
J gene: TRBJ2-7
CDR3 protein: CASSLLDRAYEQYF

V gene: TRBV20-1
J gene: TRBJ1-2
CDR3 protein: CSASRTDLDYGYTF

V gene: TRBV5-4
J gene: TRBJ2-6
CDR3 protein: CASSLDRVTGANVLTF

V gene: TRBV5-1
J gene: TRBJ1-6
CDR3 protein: CASSFFEGTNNSPLHF

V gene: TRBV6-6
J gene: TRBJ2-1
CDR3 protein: CASSYGRGVNEQFF

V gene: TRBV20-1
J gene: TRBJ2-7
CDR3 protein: CSASTALKDEQYF

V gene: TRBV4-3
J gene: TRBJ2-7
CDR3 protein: CASSQDVSLYEQYF